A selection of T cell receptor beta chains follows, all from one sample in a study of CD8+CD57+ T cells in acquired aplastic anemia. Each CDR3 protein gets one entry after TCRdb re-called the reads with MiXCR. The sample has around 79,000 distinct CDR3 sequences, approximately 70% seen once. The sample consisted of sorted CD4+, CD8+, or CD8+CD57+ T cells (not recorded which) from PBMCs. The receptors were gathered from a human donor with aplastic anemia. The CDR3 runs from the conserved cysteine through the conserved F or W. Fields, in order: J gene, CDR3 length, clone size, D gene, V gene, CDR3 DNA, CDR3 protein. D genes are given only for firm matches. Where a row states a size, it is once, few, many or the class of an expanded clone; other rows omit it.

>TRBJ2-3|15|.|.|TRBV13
TGTGCCAGCAGCTTCGGGGGCGGGGAAGCAGATACGCAGTATTTT
CASSFGGGEADTQYF
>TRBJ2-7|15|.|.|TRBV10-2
TGCGCCAGCAGAAAGGGGACTCCCTCTTCCTACGAGCAGTACTTC
CASRKGTPSSYEQYF
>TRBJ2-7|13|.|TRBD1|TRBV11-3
TGTGCCAGCAGCGGACGGGACAGCTACGAGCAGTACTTC
CASSGRDSYEQYF
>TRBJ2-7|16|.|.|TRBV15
TGTGCCACCAGCAGAGATCGTGCACTACAGGGCCGGGAGCAGTACTTC
CATSRDRALQGREQYF
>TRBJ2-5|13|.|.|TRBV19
TGTGACAGTGGCCAGGGGTTCGGAGAGACCCAGTACTTC
CDSGQGFGETQYF
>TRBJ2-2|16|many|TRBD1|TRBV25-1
TGTGCCAGCACACACCGGACAGGGGGTAACACCGGGGAGCTGTTTTTT
CASTHRTGGNTGELFF
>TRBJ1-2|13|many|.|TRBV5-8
TGTGCCAGCAGCTGGCAGGCTGACTATGGCTACACCTTC
CASSWQADYGYTF
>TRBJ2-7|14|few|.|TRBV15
TGTGCCACCAGCAGAGATATAGGCCCCTACGAGCAGTACTTC
CATSRDIGPYEQYF
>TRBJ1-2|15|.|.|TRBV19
TGTGCCAGTAGTATAGGAGGGCGCGGTGGCTATGGCTACACCTTC
CASSIGGRGGYGYTF
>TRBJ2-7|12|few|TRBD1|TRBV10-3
TGTGCCACCAGACGACAGGGAGCCGAGCAGTACTTC
CATRRQGAEQYF
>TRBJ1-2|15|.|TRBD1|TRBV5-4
TGTGCCAGCAGCTTCGGGACAGACACTAACTATGGCTACACCTTC
CASSFGTDTNYGYTF
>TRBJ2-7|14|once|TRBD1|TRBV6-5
TGTGCCAGCAGTTACCGCCGGACAGGGCGCGAGCAGTACTTC
CASSYRRTGREQYF
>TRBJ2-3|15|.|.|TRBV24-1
TGTGCCACCAGTTCAAGGACTACCGACACAGATACGCAGTATTTT
CATSSRTTDTDTQYF
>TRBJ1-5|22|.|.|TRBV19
TGTGCCAGTAGTATGCGGGGCCCCGGAGGGACGGGGGGAACTTATAGCAATCAGCCCCAGCATTTT
CASSMRGPGGTGGTYSNQPQHF
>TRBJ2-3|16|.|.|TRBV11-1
TGTGCCAGCAGCTTATTAATTGATTCTAGCACAGATACGCAGTATTTT
CASSLLIDSSTDTQYF
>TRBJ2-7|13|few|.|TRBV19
TGTGCCAGTAGTATCCGGGACACCTACGAGCAGTACTTC
CASSIRDTYEQYF
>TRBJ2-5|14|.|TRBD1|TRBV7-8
TGTGCCAGCAGCTTTAGGACAGGCCAAGAGACCCAGTACTTC
CASSFRTGQETQYF
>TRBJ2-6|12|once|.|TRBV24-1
TGTGCCACCAGTTTGGGGGCCAACGTCCTGACTTTC
CATSLGANVLTF
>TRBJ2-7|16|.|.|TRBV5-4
TGTGCCAGCAGCTTAGGTGGGACGGTTGCTAGCTACGAGCAGTACTTC
CASSLGGTVASYEQYF
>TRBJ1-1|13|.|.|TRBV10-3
TGTGCCATCAGTGACAGGGAGAACACTGAAGCTTTCTTT
CAISDRENTEAFF
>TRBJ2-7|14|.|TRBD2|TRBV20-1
TGCATTGCTGGCGGGACTAGCGGGGCCTACGAGCAGTACTTC
CIAGGTSGAYEQYF
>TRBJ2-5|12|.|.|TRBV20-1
TGCAGTGCTAGGAGCGGGCAGAAGACCCAGTACTTC
CSARSGQKTQYF
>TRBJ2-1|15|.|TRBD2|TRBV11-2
TGTGCCAGCAGTCGGACTAGCGGGGGGGCGAATGAGCAGTTCTTC
CASSRTSGGANEQFF
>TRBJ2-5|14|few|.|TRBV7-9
TGTGCCAGCAGCTTAGGCACAGTTCAAGAGACCCAGTACTTC
CASSLGTVQETQYF
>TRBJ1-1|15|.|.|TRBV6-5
TGTGCCAGCAGTTACTCGATTAGGGAGAACACTGAAGCTTTCTTT
CASSYSIRENTEAFF
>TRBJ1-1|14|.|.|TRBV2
TGTGCCAGCACCACCTACCCAGAGAACACTGAAGCTTTCTTT
CASTTYPENTEAFF
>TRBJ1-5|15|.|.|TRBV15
TGTGCCACCAGCAGAGAGCCAGTCGGCAATCAGCCCCAGCATTTT
CATSREPVGNQPQHF
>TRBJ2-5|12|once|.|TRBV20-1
TGCAGTGCTAGCAGTCAGCTAGAGACCCAGTACTTC
CSASSQLETQYF
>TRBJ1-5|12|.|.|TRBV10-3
TGTGCCATCAGTCCAAGCAATCAGCCCCAGCATTTT
CAISPSNQPQHF
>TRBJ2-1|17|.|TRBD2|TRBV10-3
TGTGCCACCCAATCTAGCGGGGGAATCAAGAAACACAATGAGCAGTTCTTC
CATQSSGGIKKHNEQFF
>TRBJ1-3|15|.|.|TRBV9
TGTGCCAGCAGCTTAACGGGGCGGTCAGGAAACACCGTATATTTT
CASSLTGRSGNTVYF
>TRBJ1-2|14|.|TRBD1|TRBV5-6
TGTGCCAGCAGCAGACAGGGGGCCTTCCGTGGCTACACCTTC
CASSRQGAFRGYTF
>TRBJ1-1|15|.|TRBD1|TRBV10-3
TGTGCCATCAGTGAAACGGGACAGGGGAACACTGAAGCTTTCTTT
CAISETGQGNTEAFF
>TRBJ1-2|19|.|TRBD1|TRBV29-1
TGCAGCGTTGAAGAAGGGACAGGGGTTGAGGGTAGGCTGGCATATGGCTACACCTTC
CSVEEGTGVEGRLAYGYTF
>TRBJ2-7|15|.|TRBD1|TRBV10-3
TGTGCCATCAGTGACCCCGGGACAGGGAAGGACGAGCAGTACTTC
CAISDPGTGKDEQYF